A single sample is the source of the 15 T cell receptor beta chains below, sequenced in a study of CD8+ T cells in alopecia areata. Extracted from the samples, RNA was reverse transcribed into cDNA to serve as the sequencing template. Some clones are missing from TCRdb's copy, which holds only in-frame ones; the method was immunoSEQ multiplex PCR. Of 100,000 to 150,000 clones in the sample, about 49% were seen once. The specimen was CD8+ T cells sorted from blood, collected at week 0. Receptors originate from a human donor with alopecia areata.

This rearrangement joins TRBV2 to TRBJ2-7; TRBD2 is a possible D gene (5 bases). V lost 7 bases, J lost 5 bases, and 21 bases lay in between. The CDR3 is 15 amino acids. In germline, CDR1 is SNHLY, CDR2 FYNNEI. In nucleotides, the CDR3 is TGTGCCAGCATCAGAATACGAGGACTTCCGGACGAGCAGTACTTC. This encodes CASIRIRGLPDEQYF.

The chain uses TRBV30 and TRBJ2-7, with 8 bases lining up with TRBD1. Germline CDR1 GTSNPN, CDR2 SVGIG (reference sequence). Trimming took 5 bases from V and 3 from J; bases not matched to a gene: 0. The CDR3 totals 11 residues. As DNA, the CDR3 is TGTGCCTGGGGGACAGGCTACGAGCAGTACTTC. This encodes CAWGTGYEQYF.

The CDR3: CASELRSSYEQYF. Here the CDR3 DNA reads TGTGCCTCGGAGCTCCGGAGCTCCTACGAGCAGTACTTC. This chain uses TRBV30 with TRBJ2-7; D call uncertain. The V gene's germline CDR1 is GTSNPN and CDR2 SVGIG (reference sequence). Trimming removed 7 bases at V and 0 bases at J, with 13 bases between. The CDR3 is made up of 13 amino acids.

The CDR3 DNA reads as TGTGCCATCAGCGGACAGCATAGCTCCTACGAGCAGTACTTC. Translating it yields CAISGQHSSYEQYF. This chain joins TRBV10-3 and TRBJ2-7, with D perhaps TRBD1 (6 bases). There are 14 residues in the CDR3. Germline CDR1 is ENHRY and CDR2 is SYGVKD. The ends were cut back, 6 bases at V and 0 bases at J, with 12 bases in the middle.

This chain uses TRBV7-9 with TRBJ2-3; D is unclear. Between the trimmed V and J ends, which lost 8 bases and 2 bases, there was a span of 14 bases. The CDR3 sequence is 14 residues long. CDR1 is SEHNR and CDR2 is FQNEAQ in the germline V gene (reference sequence). CDR3 loop: CASQARYITDTQYF. As DNA, the CDR3 is TGTGCCAGCCAAGCGAGGTATATCACAGATACGCAGTATTTT.

CDR3 loop: CASSPLDSYEQYF. The CDR3 region has the DNA TGTGCCAGCAGCCCCCTGGACAGCTACGAGCAGTACTTC. This rearrangement joins TRBV5-6 to TRBJ2-7; D is perhaps TRBD1 (6 bases). The V gene's germline CDR1 is SGHDT and CDR2 YYEEEE. Trimming cost V 4 bases and J 3 bases, with 11 bases left between them. This CDR3 has 13 amino acids. The whole variable domain, remainder taken from reference TRBV5-6 and TRBJ2-7, is DAGVTQSPTHLIKTRGQQVTLRCSPKSGHDTVSWYQQALGQGPQFIFQYYEEEERQRGNFPDRFSGHQFPNYSSELNVNALLLGDSALYLCASSPLDSYEQYFGPGTRLTVT.

The chain joins TRBV11-2 to TRBJ1-2, with D perhaps TRBD1 (6 bases). Germline lookup yields CDR1 SGHAT and CDR2 FQNNGV. The V and J ends lost 5 bases and 8 bases respectively, with 21 bases between them. This CDR3 has 15 amino acids. CDR3 protein: CASSPGGGIERGYTF. CDR3 DNA: TGTGCCAGCAGCCCGGGGGGCGGGATTGAGCGCGGCTACACCTTC.

The chain couples TRBV9 to TRBJ2-1, with D possibly called TRBD1 or TRBD2 (5 bases each). The CDR3 contains 17 residues. V lost 3 bases and J 8 bases, leaving 24 bases between the germline ends. Germline lookup yields CDR1 SGDLS and CDR2 YYNGEE. CDR3 in DNA: TGTGCCAGCAGCGGCCAGAGGGACCGGGGTTTTAGGTATGAGCAGTTCTTC. This codes for CASSGQRDRGFRYEQFF.

The chain recombines TRBV5-4 with TRBJ2-3; weak D call: TRBD1 (6 bases). Germline-derived CDR1 and CDR2 are SGHNT and YYREEE (reference sequence). Trimming stripped 2 bases from V and 4 bases from J, with 14 bases between. The CDR3 contains 15 residues. The CDR3 reads CASSLGQTTPDTQYF. The CDR3 bases are TGTGCCAGCAGCTTAGGACAGACCACACCAGATACGCAGTATTTT. Full variable domain (outside the CDR3, taken from reference TRBV5-4 and TRBJ2-3): ETGVTQSPTHLIKTRGQQVTLRCSSQSGHNTVSWYQQALGQGPQFIFQYYREEENGRGNFPPRFSGLQFPNYSSELNVNALELDDSALYLCASSLGQTTPDTQYFGPGTRLTVL.

The chain carries TRBV30 and TRBJ2-1; 10 bases map to TRBD2. In germline, CDR1 is GTSNPN, CDR2 SVGIG (reference sequence). Trimming took 2 bases from V and 8 from J; bases not matched to a gene: 9. The CDR3 spans 15 residues. CDR3: CAWSRAGGPRDEQFF. CDR3 sequence (DNA): TGTGCCTGGAGTCGAGCGGGGGGGCCTAGGGATGAGCAGTTCTTC.

This clone was detected only a few times. The chain links TRBV4-3 to TRBJ1-1; D unclear. The CDR3 is made up of 15 amino acids. The V gene's germline CDR1 is LGHNA and CDR2 YSLEER. The V end lost 4 bases, the J end lost 0 bases, and 12 bases lay between the germline ends. DNA for the CDR3: TGCGCCAGCAGCCCTCGGTGGGCCTTGAACACTGAAGCTTTCTTT. Translated: CASSPRWALNTEAFF.

The chain links TRBV27 to TRBJ1-1; TRBD1 is a possible D gene (6 bases). Germline V CDR1 and CDR2: MNHEY, SMNVEV (reference sequence). Deletions cut 0 bases from V and 8 bases from J, with 16 bases between. The CDR3 length is 15 residues. CDR3 bases: TGTGCCAGCAGTTTATCGGGGGGGGCCCCCGGCGAAGCTTTCTTT. The encoded protein is CASSLSGGAPGEAFF.

The J gene is TRBJ2-5, the V gene TRBV19; TRBD2 matches at 15 bases. Germline loops: CDR1 LNHDA, CDR2 SQIVND (reference sequence). The trim removed 4 bases at V and 0 bases at J, leaving 6 bases unmatched. This CDR3 contains 18 residues. The CDR3 loop is CASSTGTSGGPYQETQYF. For the CDR3, the DNA is TGTGCCAGTAGTACCGGGACTAGCGGGGGGCCGTACCAAGAGACCCAGTACTTC.

This sequence joins TRBV10-3 and TRBJ2-1, with D tentatively TRBD1 (6 bases). This CDR3 spans 17 amino acids. Germline-derived CDR1 and CDR2 are ENHRY and SYGVKD. Trimming removed 3 bases from V and 7 bases from J, with 22 bases in between. CDR3 nucleotide sequence: TGTGCCATCAGTGAAAACAGGGTCGGGCAGATAGAGAATGAGCAGTTCTTC. This sequence encodes CAISENRVGQIENEQFF.

The J gene is TRBJ2-1, the V gene TRBV11-2, with 7 nucleotides matching TRBD1. From germline, CDR1 is SGHAT and CDR2 FQNNGV. The junction had 4 bases not matched to a gene; V was cut back by 5 bases and J by 6 bases. This CDR3 has 13 residues. The CDR3: CASSRNRGNEQFF. The CDR3 nucleotides are TGTGCCAGCAGCCGGAACAGGGGCAATGAGCAGTTCTTC.